This T cell receptor (beta chain) was recovered during a study of T cell changes during pregnancy in multiple sclerosis. This clone was counted between two and nine times. The data were produced by immunoSEQ multiplex PCR, yet TCRdb's version contains in-frame clones alone and is incomplete. The profile shows approximately 60,000 clones, roughly 91% of them singletons. This sequence originates from a female donor in good health, enrolled as a control in a pregnancy study. Source: peripheral blood, taken in the third trimester of pregnancy.

The CDR3 coding sequence is TGTGCCTGGAGTGGTCGACAGGAAGCTTTCTTT. This codes for CAWSGRQEAFF. This chain links TRBV30 with TRBJ1-1, with a weak D call TRBD1 (5 bases). The CDR3 totals 11 residues. In germline, CDR1 is GTSNPN, CDR2 SVGIG (reference sequence). The germline V and J ends were trimmed by 1 base and 8 bases, with 8 bases remaining between them. Drawing the rest from reference TRBV30 and TRBJ1-1, the complete variable domain is SQTIHQWPATLVQPVGSPLSLECTVEGTSNPNLYWYRQAAGRGLQLLFYSVGIGQISSEVPQNLSASRPQDRQFILSSKKLLLSDSGFYLCAWSGRQEAFFGQGTRLTVV.